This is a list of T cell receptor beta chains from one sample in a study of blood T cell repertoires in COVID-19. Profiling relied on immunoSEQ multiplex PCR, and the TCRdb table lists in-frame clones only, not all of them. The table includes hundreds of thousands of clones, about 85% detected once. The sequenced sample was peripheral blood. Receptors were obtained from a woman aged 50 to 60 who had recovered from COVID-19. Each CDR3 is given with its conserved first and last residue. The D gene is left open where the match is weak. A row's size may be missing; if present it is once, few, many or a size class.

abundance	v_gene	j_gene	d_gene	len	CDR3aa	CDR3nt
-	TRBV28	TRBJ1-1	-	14	CASSLFGSLMEAFF	TGTGCCAGCAGTTTATTCGGGTCCCTAATGGAAGCTTTCTTT
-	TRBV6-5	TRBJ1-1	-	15	CASSYSIGGNTEAFF	TGTGCCAGCAGTTACTCTATAGGGGGGAACACTGAAGCTTTCTTT
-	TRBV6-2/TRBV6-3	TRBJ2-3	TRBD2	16	CASSPGLAVLTDTQYF	TGTGCCAGCAGTCCGGGACTAGCGGTTCTCACAGATACGCAGTATTTT
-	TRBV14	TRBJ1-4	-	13	CASSQVSDEKLFF	TGTGCCAGCAGCCAAGTTAGTGATGAAAAACTGTTTTTT
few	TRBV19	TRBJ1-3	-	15	CASSISGGYGNTIYF	TGTGCCAGTAGTATAAGCGGGGGTTACGGAAACACCATATATTTT
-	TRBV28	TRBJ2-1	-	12	CASSFSVNEQFF	TGTGCCAGCAGTTTCAGCGTCAATGAGCAGTTCTTC
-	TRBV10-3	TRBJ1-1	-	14	CAISSSTGNTEAFF	TGTGCCATCAGCTCCTCAACCGGGAACACTGAAGCTTTCTTT
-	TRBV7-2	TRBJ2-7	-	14	CASSLSRATYEQYF	TGTGCCAGCAGCTTATCCAGGGCGACCTACGAGCAGTACTTC
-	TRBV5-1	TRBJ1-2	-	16	CASSPGQTGLNYGYTF	TGCGCCAGCAGTCCAGGACAGACGGGGCTTAACTATGGCTACACCTTC
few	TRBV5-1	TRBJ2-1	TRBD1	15	CASIPDRGVYNEQFF	TGCGCCAGCATCCCTGACAGGGGCGTTTACAATGAGCAGTTCTTC
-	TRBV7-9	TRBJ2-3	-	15	CASSHRQELTDTQYF	TGTGCCAGCAGCCATCGACAGGAACTCACAGATACGCAGTATTTT
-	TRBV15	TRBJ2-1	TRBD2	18	CATSRDWRVSGSGDEQFF	TGTGCCACCAGCAGAGATTGGCGAGTGAGCGGGAGTGGGGATGAGCAGTTCTTC
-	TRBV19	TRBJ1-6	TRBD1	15	CASSRGQGLNSPLHF	TGTGCCAGTAGTCGGGGACAGGGACTTAATTCACCCCTCCACTTT
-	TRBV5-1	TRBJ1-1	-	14	CASSLRHTNTEAFF	TGCGCCAGCAGCTTACGTCATACAAACACTGAAGCTTTCTTT
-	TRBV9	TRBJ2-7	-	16	CASILSGVRPTYEQYF	TGTGCCAGCATCCTGTCGGGGGTTCGACCGACCTACGAGCAGTACTTC
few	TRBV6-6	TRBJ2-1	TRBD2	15	CASSPRLASYNEQFF	TGTGCCAGCAGCCCCCGACTAGCGAGCTACAATGAGCAGTTCTTC
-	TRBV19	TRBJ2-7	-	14	CASSIFGESYEQYF	TGTGCCAGTAGTATTTTCGGGGAATCCTACGAGCAGTACTTC